These T cell receptor beta chains were read from a single sample in a study of shared clonotypes between healthy human individuals. Clones were sequenced by immunoSEQ multiplex PCR, and TCRdb holds only the in-frame ones, with some missing. The repertoire holds roughly 1,800,000 clones, about 94% seen once, with roughly 1.2% in the top ten. Sequencing was done on a sample of naive CD8+ T cells sorted from blood. These receptors were obtained from a man aged 18 to 35 in good health. Both conserved end residues are part of each CDR3. D genes are given only for firm matches. The size of a clone is reported for some rows only, either as once, few or many, or as a class for expanded clones.

clone_size j_call d_call v_call cdr3_aa cdr3_nt
. TRBJ2-5 TRBD2 TRBV28 CASSTPGGLQETQYF TGTGCCAGCAGTACCCCGGGAGGGCTCCAAGAGACCCAGTACTTC
. TRBJ1-1 . TRBV30 CAWKGVATEAFF TGTGCCTGGAAGGGGGTGGCCACTGAAGCTTTCTTT
. TRBJ2-3 TRBD1 TRBV6-5 CASSSPGQLRRDTQYF TGTGCCAGCAGTTCACCGGGACAGCTCCGCAGGGATACGCAGTATTTT
once TRBJ1-1 . TRBV27 CASSLSAGETEAFF TGTGCCAGCAGTTTATCGGCAGGCGAGACTGAAGCTTTCTTT
. TRBJ2-3 . TRBV6-5 CASLGLPDWTQYF TGTGCCAGCCTGGGACTCCCCGATTGGACGCAGTATTTT
. TRBJ1-1 . TRBV9 CASSGGSTEAFF TGTGCCAGCAGCGGAGGGTCCACTGAAGCTTTCTTT
. TRBJ2-5 TRBD1 TRBV6-1 CASGDRGQETQYF TGTGCCAGCGGGGACAGGGGGCAAGAGACCCAGTACTTC
. TRBJ1-2 . TRBV2 CASRGGGHYGYTF TGTGCCAGCAGGGGTGGCGGCCACTATGGCTACACCTTC
. TRBJ1-4 . TRBV12-5 CASGSGSFNEKLFF TGTGCTAGTGGTTCCGGGAGTTTTAATGAAAAACTGTTTTTT
. TRBJ1-2 . TRBV6-5 CASSYSGGGYGYTF TGTGCCAGCAGTTACTCGGGGGGTGGGTATGGCTACACCTTC
. TRBJ2-7 . TRBV29-1 CSVARGSRYEQYF TGCAGCGTCGCTAGAGGGAGTAGATACGAGCAGTACTTC
. TRBJ1-1 . TRBV5-4 CASSEGTFTEAFF TGTGCCAGCAGCGAAGGGACATTCACTGAAGCTTTCTTT
. TRBJ2-1 TRBD1 TRBV13 CASSHHRDSSYNEQFF TGTGCCAGCAGCCATCACCGGGACAGTTCCTACAATGAGCAGTTCTTC
. TRBJ2-2 . TRBV4-1 CASSQFIGGYTGELFF TGCGCCAGCAGCCAATTCATAGGCGGCTACACCGGGGAGCTGTTTTTT
few TRBJ2-7 . TRBV20-1 CSARVGYEQYF TGCAGTGCTAGAGTCGGGTACGAGCAGTACTTC
. TRBJ2-5 TRBD2 TRBV25-1 CASSEIDYLAGEGETQYF TGTGCCAGCAGTGAAATTGACTACCTAGCGGGAGAGGGAGAGACCCAGTACTTC
. TRBJ2-7 . TRBV5-6 CASSTTTGVSYEQYF TGTGCCAGCAGCACTACAACCGGAGTCTCCTACGAGCAGTACTTC
. TRBJ1-2 . TRBV13 CASSFRQLYGYTF TGTGCCAGCAGCTTCCGACAGTTGTATGGCTACACCTTC
. TRBJ2-1 TRBD2 TRBV5-1 CASGGLPLSSYNEQFF TGCGCCAGTGGGGGACTACCCCTGAGCTCCTACAATGAGCAGTTCTTC
. TRBJ2-3 . TRBV27 CASSFCQGITQDTDTQYF TGTGCCAGCAGTTTTTGTCAGGGAATTACCCAAGACACAGATACGCAGTATTTT
. TRBJ2-3 TRBD1 TRBV5-6 CASSFGTATDTQYF TGTGCCAGCAGCTTTGGGACAGCTACAGATACGCAGTATTTT
. TRBJ2-3 TRBD2 TRBV6-5 CATRLAGEGDTQYF TGTGCCACCAGACTAGCGGGGGAGGGAGATACGCAGTATTTT
. TRBJ1-1 TRBD1 TRBV2 CAISGGLHTEAFF TGTGCCATATCAGGGGGCTTACACACTGAAGCTTTCTTT
. TRBJ2-7 . TRBV2 CASSEESGASYEQYF TGTGCCAGCAGTGAAGAGTCGGGAGCCTCCTACGAGCAGTACTTC
. TRBJ1-1 TRBD1 TRBV19 CASSKPTSGQTEAFF TGTGCCAGTAGTAAGCCGACCTCGGGACAGACAGAAGCTTTCTTT
. TRBJ1-1 . TRBV30 CAWSRGVGNTEAFF TGTGCCTGGAGCCGCGGGGTCGGGAACACTGAAGCTTTCTTT
once TRBJ2-7 TRBD1 TRBV6-6 CASSGTDNSYEQYF TGTGCCAGCAGTGGGACAGACAATTCCTACGAGCAGTACTTC
once TRBJ2-3 TRBD2 TRBV10-1 CASSQGLALTDTQYF TGCGCCAGCAGTCAGGGACTAGCTCTAACGGATACGCAGTATTTT
once TRBJ2-7 TRBD1 TRBV6-1 CASSEWDSPGEQYF TGTGCCAGCAGTGAGTGGGACAGTCCCGGCGAGCAGTACTTC
. TRBJ2-2 TRBD2 TRBV4-1 CASRGLAGGPGELFF TGCGCCAGCAGAGGACTAGCGGGAGGGCCCGGGGAGCTGTTTTTT
. TRBJ2-5 . TRBV4-3 CASSQEGGFQETQYF TGCGCCAGCAGCCAAGAAGGGGGATTCCAAGAGACCCAGTACTTC
. TRBJ1-2 . TRBV11-2 CASSLEWWDGHGYTF TGTGCCAGCAGCTTAGAATGGTGGGATGGGCATGGCTACACCTTC
. TRBJ1-5 . TRBV28 CASSPRINQPQHF TGTGCCAGCAGTCCCAGGATCAATCAGCCCCAGCATTTT
. TRBJ1-5 . TRBV7-8 CASSSNMGFQPQHF TGTGCCAGCAGCTCGAATATGGGATTTCAGCCCCAGCATTTT
. TRBJ2-5 . TRBV6-5 CASSSGGTQYF TGTGCCAGCAGTTCCGGCGGGACCCAGTACTTC
. TRBJ1-1 . TRBV5-4 CASSLEQLNTEAFF TGTGCCAGCAGCTTGGAACAGCTGAACACTGAAGCTTTCTTT
. TRBJ1-2 . TRBV7-2 CASSQRRGFPEDGYTF TGTGCCAGCAGCCAACGAAGGGGGTTCCCGGAAGATGGCTACACCTTC
. TRBJ2-1 . TRBV4-1 CASSQEVQVNEQFF TGCGCCAGCAGCCAAGAAGTGCAGGTCAATGAGCAGTTCTTC
. TRBJ2-7 TRBD1 TRBV9 CASSLGQGSYEQYF TGTGCCAGCAGCCTAGGACAGGGAAGCTACGAGCAGTACTTC
. TRBJ2-7 TRBD1 TRBV2 CASRGPGQGAYEQYF TGTGCCAGCAGGGGACCGGGACAGGGGGCCTACGAGCAGTACTTC
. TRBJ2-7 . TRBV15 CATSSRQGVEQYF TGTGCCACCAGCAGCCGGCAGGGCGTCGAGCAGTACTTC
. TRBJ1-1 TRBD1 TRBV28 CASRADRVGTEAFF TGTGCCAGCAGGGCGGACAGGGTTGGGACTGAAGCTTTCTTT